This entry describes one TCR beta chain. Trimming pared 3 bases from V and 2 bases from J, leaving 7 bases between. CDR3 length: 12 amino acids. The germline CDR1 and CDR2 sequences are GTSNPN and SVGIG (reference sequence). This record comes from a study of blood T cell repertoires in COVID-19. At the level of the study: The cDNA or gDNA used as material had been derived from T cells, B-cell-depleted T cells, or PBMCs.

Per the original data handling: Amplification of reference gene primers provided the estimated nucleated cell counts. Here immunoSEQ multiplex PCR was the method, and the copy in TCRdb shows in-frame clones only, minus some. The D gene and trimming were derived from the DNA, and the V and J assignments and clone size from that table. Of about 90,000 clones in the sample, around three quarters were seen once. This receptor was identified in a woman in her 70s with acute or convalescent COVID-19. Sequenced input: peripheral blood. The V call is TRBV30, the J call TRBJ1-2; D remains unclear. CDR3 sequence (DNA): TGTGCCTGGAGCGATGCGAACTATGGCTACACCTTC. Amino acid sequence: CAWSDANYGYTF.